These T cell receptor beta chains were read from a single sample in a study of yellow fever vaccine responses in identical twins. TCRdb re-derived calls from the RT-PCR reads in MiXCR, one entry per CDR3 protein. The sample has some 9,900 distinct CDR3 sequences; 70% to 90% are singletons. The material sequenced was T cells from blood (PBMCs), unsorted or a sorted subset (not recorded which), taken before or after yellow fever vaccination (not recorded which). The receptors were sampled from a woman aged 18-29 years who received the yellow fever vaccine. CDR3s include the opening cysteine and the closing phenylalanine or tryptophan. A D gene is named only where the DNA matches it firmly. A clone size is listed for some rows: how often the clone was seen (once, few, many), or a class if it is expanded.

J gene: TRBJ1-5; clone size: NA; V gene: TRBV2; D gene: TRBD1; CDR3 protein: CASSGYRGQGPQHF; CDR3 DNA: TGTGCCAGCAGTGGGTACAGGGGTCAGGGGCCCCAGCATTTT
J gene: TRBJ2-1; clone size: NA; V gene: TRBV15; D gene: NA; CDR3 protein: CATSRDDGGPYNEQFF; CDR3 DNA: TGTGCCACCAGCAGAGATGATGGGGGGCCCTACAATGAGCAGTTCTTC
J gene: TRBJ1-2; clone size: NA; V gene: TRBV29-1; D gene: NA; CDR3 protein: CSVDSGDYGYTF; CDR3 DNA: TGCAGCGTTGATTCAGGGGACTATGGCTACACCTTC
J gene: TRBJ2-4; clone size: NA; V gene: TRBV29-1; D gene: TRBD1; CDR3 protein: CSVMYPGQGNIQYF; CDR3 DNA: TGCAGCGTCATGTACCCGGGACAGGGTAACATTCAGTACTTC
J gene: TRBJ1-1; clone size: NA; V gene: TRBV12-5; D gene: NA; CDR3 protein: CASGLPIINNEAFF; CDR3 DNA: TGTGCTAGTGGTTTGCCAATCATCAATAATGAAGCTTTCTTT
J gene: TRBJ2-1; clone size: NA; V gene: TRBV21-1; D gene: NA; CDR3 protein: CASSRTSGFYNEQFF; CDR3 DNA: TGTGCCAGCAGCAGGACAAGCGGGTTCTACAATGAGCAGTTCTTC
J gene: TRBJ1-2; clone size: NA; V gene: TRBV24-1; D gene: TRBD1; CDR3 protein: CATSEPGTEAGYTF; CDR3 DNA: TGTGCCACCAGTGAACCCGGGACAGAAGCGGGCTACACCTTC
J gene: TRBJ2-1; clone size: NA; V gene: TRBV29-1; D gene: NA; CDR3 protein: CSVGVGSAAYNEQFF; CDR3 DNA: TGCAGCGTGGGAGTTGGGTCCGCAGCCTACAATGAGCAGTTCTTC
J gene: TRBJ2-3; clone size: once; V gene: TRBV11-2; D gene: NA; CDR3 protein: CASSLDGASTDTQYF; CDR3 DNA: TGTGCCAGCAGCTTAGATGGGGCAAGCACAGATACGCAGTATTTT
J gene: TRBJ1-1; clone size: once; V gene: TRBV4-1; D gene: NA; CDR3 protein: CASSPRPNTEAFF; CDR3 DNA: TGCGCCAGCAGCCCCAGGCCGAACACTGAAGCTTTCTTT
J gene: TRBJ2-3; clone size: NA; V gene: TRBV14; D gene: NA; CDR3 protein: CASSRRPDTQYF; CDR3 DNA: TGTGCCAGCAGCCGAAGACCGGATACGCAGTATTTT
J gene: TRBJ2-2; clone size: NA; V gene: TRBV9; D gene: NA; CDR3 protein: CASGWGRTLANTGELFF; CDR3 DNA: TGTGCCAGCGGCTGGGGGAGAACTCTCGCGAACACCGGGGAGCTGTTTTTT
J gene: TRBJ2-2; clone size: NA; V gene: TRBV4-2; D gene: NA; CDR3 protein: CASSLKRGGGTGELFF; CDR3 DNA: TGTGCCAGCAGCCTCAAGAGGGGGGGCGGTACCGGGGAGCTGTTTTTT
J gene: TRBJ2-1; clone size: NA; V gene: TRBV29-1; D gene: NA; CDR3 protein: CSAGEINEQFF; CDR3 DNA: TGCAGCGCGGGAGAAATCAATGAGCAGTTCTTC
J gene: TRBJ1-2; clone size: NA; V gene: TRBV10-1; D gene: TRBD1; CDR3 protein: CASSSDRARGYTF; CDR3 DNA: TGCGCCAGCAGTTCGGACAGGGCACGTGGCTACACCTTC
J gene: TRBJ1-4; clone size: once; V gene: TRBV19; D gene: NA; CDR3 protein: CASTLVGGCTNEKLFF; CDR3 DNA: TGTGCCAGTACGTTAGTCGGGGGATGTACTAATGAAAAACTGTTTTTT
J gene: TRBJ1-3; clone size: NA; V gene: TRBV7-9; D gene: NA; CDR3 protein: CASSFDLGNTIYF; CDR3 DNA: TGTGCCAGCAGCTTTGACCTGGGGAACACCATATATTTT